Shown below are 16 T cell receptor beta chains from a single sample sequenced in a study of PD-L1 blockade in urothelial cancer (dated by TCRdb to 2016 to 2017). The method was the immunoSEQ multiplex PCR assay. Drawn from immuneACCESS, this table holds only the in-frame rearrangements with V and J called that TCRdb kept. Clones are partly lost; checked studies trace under half to an unresolved V gene and leave the rest unexplained. This sample holds about 100,000 clones; roughly 84% were observed only once. The ten largest make up about 2.2% of the sample. This specimen consisted of PBMCs, obtained around atezolizumab (anti-PD-L1) treatment. The receptors originated from a man aged 45-65 years with urothelial cancer.

The chain links TRBV7-6 to TRBJ1-3; 10 nucleotides align to TRBD1. The CDR3 has 18 amino acids. Germline assignment: CDR1 SGHVS and CDR2 FNYEAQ. Unmatched junction bases numbered 12, after V lost 1 base and J lost 6 bases. CDR3 region: CASSLVPPGQGYSNTIYF. The CDR3 bases are TGTGCCAGCAGCTTAGTTCCCCCGGGACAGGGGTATTCAAACACCATATATTTT.

The V gene is TRBV7-9, the J gene TRBJ1-5; D may be TRBD1 (5 bases). The V gene's germline CDR1 is SEHNR and CDR2 FQNEAQ (reference sequence). The CDR3 totals 15 residues. V shed 5 bases and J shed 5 bases, with 16 bases lying between them. The CDR3 region is CASSPLGGTDQPQHF. CDR3 DNA: TGTGCCAGCAGCCCCCTCGGGGGGACCGATCAGCCCCAGCATTTT. The whole variable domain, remainder taken from reference TRBV7-9 and TRBJ1-5, is DTGVSQNPRHKITKRGQNVTFRCDPISEHNRLYWYRQTLGQGPEFLTYFQNEAQLEKSRLLSDRFSAERPKGSFSTLEIQRTEQGDSAMYLCASSPLGGTDQPQHFGDGTRLSIL.

This clone was seen only a few times. V gene TRBV6-1 combines with J gene TRBJ2-7, with 11 bases identical to TRBD2. Germline V gene sequence: CDR1 MNHNS, CDR2 SASEGT. The CDR3 has 15 amino acids. The junction had 4 bases not matched to a gene; V was cut back by 5 bases and J by 1 base. The CDR3 reads CASSPGTSGSYEQYF. CDR3 bases: TGTGCCAGCAGTCCTGGGACTAGCGGTTCCTACGAGCAGTACTTC.

V usage is TRBV5-6 and J usage is TRBJ2-7; tentatively, D is TRBD1 (5 bases). Germline V gene data show CDR1 as SGHDT and CDR2 as YYEEEE. CDR3 length: 16 amino acids. V shed 1 base and J shed 4 bases, with 18 bases lying between them. The CDR3 region has the DNA TGTGCCAGCAGCTTGAAACAGGCCTCCCTGGTGTACGAGCAGTACTTC. Its translation: CASSLKQASLVYEQYF.

J is TRBJ1-5 and V is TRBV27, with 8 bases aligning to TRBD1. V dropped 6 bases and J dropped 4; count of bases not matched to a gene: 8. The germline gives CDR1 MNHEY, CDR2 SMNVEV (reference sequence). The CDR3 is 15 amino acids. In nucleotides, the CDR3 is TGTGCCAGCAGGGACAGGGCTCTCGGAAATCAGCCCCAGCATTTT. Protein sequence: CASRDRALGNQPQHF.

The chain employs TRBV4-1 and TRBJ2-6, with no clear D. Looked up from germline, CDR1 is MGHRA and CDR2 is YSYEKL. The CDR3 extends over 15 amino acids. Trimming shortened V by 6 bases and J by 0 bases, and 9 bases separated the two germline ends. The CDR3 loop reads CASRRHDSGANVLTF. CDR3 coding DNA: TGCGCCAGCAGACGACATGACTCTGGGGCCAACGTCCTGACTTTC.

CDR3 protein: CASRHSNQPQHF. The DNA of the CDR3 is TGTGCCAGTCGACATAGCAATCAGCCCCAGCATTTT. The V and J genes are TRBV10-3 and TRBJ1-5; D not resolved. Trimming stripped 10 bases from V and 0 bases from J, with 7 bases between. The CDR3 consists of 12 residues. Germline V CDR1 and CDR2: ENHRY, SYGVKD.

The rearrangement links TRBV9 to TRBJ2-1, with 7 bases aligning to TRBD2. With V trimmed by 0 bases and J by 8 bases, 11 bases remained unmatched. The CDR3 contains 16 residues. Per the germline V gene, CDR1 is SGDLS and CDR2 is YYNGEE. CDR3 DNA: TGTGCCAGCAGCGTAGGTGTTCGGCGGGAGTCCGATGAGCAGTTCTTC. Its translation is CASSVGVRRESDEQFF.

This chain joins TRBV6-1 and TRBJ1-5, with D tentatively TRBD1 (5 bases). Germline loops: CDR1 MNHNS, CDR2 SASEGT. V was pared by 4 bases and J by 8 bases, with 12 bases between. CDR3 length: 13 amino acids. DNA for the CDR3: TGTGCCAGCAGTGGGTACAGGCCAGAGCCCCAGCATTTT. It is translated as CASSGYRPEPQHF.

V is TRBV5-4 and J is TRBJ2-7; 7 positions match TRBD2. Germline assignment: CDR1 SGHNT and CDR2 YYREEE (reference sequence). The CDR3 totals 13 residues. V dropped 4 bases and J dropped 2; count of bases not matched to a gene: 3. The CDR3 DNA reads as TGTGCCAGCAGCGGCGGACTAGCCTACGAGCAGTACTTC. This sequence encodes CASSGGLAYEQYF. The variable domain in full, with the rest retrieved from reference TRBV5-4 and TRBJ2-7, is ETGVTQSPTHLIKTRGQQVTLRCSSQSGHNTVSWYQQALGQGPQFIFQYYREEENGRGNFPPRFSGLQFPNYSSELNVNALELDDSALYLCASSGGLAYEQYFGPGTRLTVT.

The CDR3 coding sequence is TGTGCCAGCTCATCTTCAGGGGGCAACTATGGCTACACCTTC. It translates to CASSSSGGNYGYTF. The chain uses TRBV18 and TRBJ1-2; TRBD1 matches at 8 bases. The V and J ends lost 5 bases and 2 bases, in that order; junction bases with no gene match: 4. This CDR3 has 14 residues. Germline CDR1 and CDR2: KGHSH and LQKENI.

The rearrangement joins TRBV29-1 to TRBJ1-1; D uncertain. The germline CDR1 and CDR2 sequences are SQVTM and ANQGSEA. Trimming left V 7 bases short and J 2 bases short, with 8 bases between. There are 11 residues in the CDR3. The CDR3 region is CSGAGNTEAFF. The CDR3 DNA reads TGCAGCGGGGCAGGTAACACTGAAGCTTTCTTT. The full variable domain, completed using reference TRBV29-1 and TRBJ1-1, is SAVISQKPSRDICQRGTSLTIQCQVDSQVTMMFWYRQQPGQSLTLIATANQGSEATYESGFVIDKFPISRPNLTFSTLTVSNMSPEDSSIYLCSGAGNTEAFFGQGTRLTVV.

This sequence joins TRBV9 and TRBJ1-1; D is undetermined. The CDR3 covers 14 residues. CDR1 is SGDLS, CDR2 YYNGEE, per germline. Trimming removed 2 bases from V and 2 bases from J, with 10 bases in between. The CDR3 loop reads CASSVGRINTEAFF. CDR3 DNA: TGTGCCAGCAGCGTCGGGAGGATTAACACTGAAGCTTTCTTT.

This chain uses TRBV4-1 with TRBJ1-1, with TRBD1 matching 9 bases. The CDR3 is made up of 14 amino acids. The V and J ends lost 3 bases and 7 bases, in that order; junction bases with no gene match: 6. CDR1 is MGHRA and CDR2 is YSYEKL in the germline V gene. CDR3 amino acids: CASSQRQGVSEAFF. The CDR3 DNA reads TGCGCCAGCAGCCAGAGACAGGGGGTGAGTGAAGCTTTCTTT.

The chain links TRBV6-1 to TRBJ1-2; D is possibly TRBD1 (5 bases). In germline, CDR1 is MNHNS, CDR2 SASEGT. This CDR3 has 14 amino acids. V lost 6 bases and J lost 3, with 14 bases in between. In DNA form, the CDR3 reads TGTGCCAGCAGGAGCTCAGGGCTAGACTATGGCTACACCTTC. As protein: CASRSSGLDYGYTF.

This clone has just a few counts. The chain carries TRBV2 and TRBJ2-1, with 8 bases that match TRBD2. The CDR3 contains 16 residues. CDR1 is SNHLY, CDR2 FYNNEI, per germline. The ends lost 8 bases at V and 4 bases at J; junction bases unmatched: 13. In DNA, the CDR3 is TGTGCCAGCTCCGATACGGGAGGGCTCCTTTACAATGAGCAGTTCTTC. It is translated as CASSDTGGLLYNEQFF.